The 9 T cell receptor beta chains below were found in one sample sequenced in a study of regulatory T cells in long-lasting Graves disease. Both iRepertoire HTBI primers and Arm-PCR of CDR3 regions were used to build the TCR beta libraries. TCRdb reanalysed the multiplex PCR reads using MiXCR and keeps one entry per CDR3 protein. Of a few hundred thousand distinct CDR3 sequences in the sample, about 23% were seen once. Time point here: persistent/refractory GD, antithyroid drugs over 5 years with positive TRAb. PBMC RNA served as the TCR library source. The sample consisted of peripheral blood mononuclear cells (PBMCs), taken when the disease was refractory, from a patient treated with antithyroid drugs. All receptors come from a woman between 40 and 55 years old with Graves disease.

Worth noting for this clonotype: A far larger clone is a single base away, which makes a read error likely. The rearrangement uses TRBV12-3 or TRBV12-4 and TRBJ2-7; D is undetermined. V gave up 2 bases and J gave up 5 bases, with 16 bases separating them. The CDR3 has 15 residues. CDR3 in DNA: TGTGCCAGCAGTTTATCAGCCCCACTTGCCCACGAGCAGTACTTC. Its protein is CASSLSAPLAHEQYF.

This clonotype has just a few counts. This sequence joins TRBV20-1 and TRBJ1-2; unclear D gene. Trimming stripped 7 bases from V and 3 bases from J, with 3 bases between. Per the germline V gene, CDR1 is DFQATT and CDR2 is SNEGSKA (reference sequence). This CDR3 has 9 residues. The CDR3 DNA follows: TGCAGTGGGGACTATGGCTACACCTTC. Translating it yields CSGDYGYTF.

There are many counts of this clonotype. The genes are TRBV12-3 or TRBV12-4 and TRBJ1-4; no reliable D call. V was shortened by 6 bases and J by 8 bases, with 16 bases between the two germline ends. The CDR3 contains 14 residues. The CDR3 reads CASRSGRGKEKLFF. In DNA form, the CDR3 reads TGTGCCAGCAGATCGGGCCGCGGCAAGGAAAAACTGTTTTTT.

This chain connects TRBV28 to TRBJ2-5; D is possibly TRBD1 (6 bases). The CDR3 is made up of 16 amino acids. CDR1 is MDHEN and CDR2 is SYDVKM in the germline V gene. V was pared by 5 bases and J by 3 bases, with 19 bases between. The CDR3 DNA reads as TGTGCCAGCAGTGAATCCCCGGGCAGGGGTGAAGAGACCCAGTACTTC. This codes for CASSESPGRGEETQYF.

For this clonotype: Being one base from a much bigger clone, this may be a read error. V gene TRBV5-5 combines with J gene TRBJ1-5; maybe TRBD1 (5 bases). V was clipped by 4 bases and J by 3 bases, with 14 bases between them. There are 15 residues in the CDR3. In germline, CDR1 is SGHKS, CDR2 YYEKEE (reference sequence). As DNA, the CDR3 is TGTGCCAGCAGCCCCGGGACGGTACTCAATCAGCCCCAGCATTTT. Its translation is CASSPGTVLNQPQHF.

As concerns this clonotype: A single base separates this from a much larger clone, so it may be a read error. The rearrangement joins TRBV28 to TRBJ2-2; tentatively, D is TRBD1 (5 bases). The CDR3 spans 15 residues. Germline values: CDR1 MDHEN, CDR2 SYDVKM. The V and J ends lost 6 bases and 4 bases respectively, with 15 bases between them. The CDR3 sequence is CASRIQESSTGELFF. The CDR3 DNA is TGTGCCAGCAGGATACAGGAGTCAAGCACCGGGGAGCTGTTTTTT.

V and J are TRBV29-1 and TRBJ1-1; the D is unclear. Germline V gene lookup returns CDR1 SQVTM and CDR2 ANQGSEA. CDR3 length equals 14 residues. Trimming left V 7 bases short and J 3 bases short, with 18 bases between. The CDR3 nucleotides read TGCAGCGCCAAAAACGAGATTGGGTACACTGAAGCTTTCTTT. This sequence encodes CSAKNEIGYTEAFF.

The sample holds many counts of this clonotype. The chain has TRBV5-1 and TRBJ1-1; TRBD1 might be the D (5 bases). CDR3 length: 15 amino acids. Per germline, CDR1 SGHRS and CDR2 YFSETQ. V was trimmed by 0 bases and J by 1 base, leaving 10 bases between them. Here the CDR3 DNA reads TGCGCCAGCAGCTTGGGACAGCCTCAGAACACTGAAGCTTTCTTT. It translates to CASSLGQPQNTEAFF.

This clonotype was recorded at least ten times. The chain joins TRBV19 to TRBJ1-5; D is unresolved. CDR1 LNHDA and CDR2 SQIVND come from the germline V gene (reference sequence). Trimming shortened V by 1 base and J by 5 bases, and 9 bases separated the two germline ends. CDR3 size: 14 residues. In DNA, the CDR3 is TGTGCCAGTAGTATAGTTTCCGACCATCAGCCCCAGCATTTT. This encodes CASSIVSDHQPQHF.